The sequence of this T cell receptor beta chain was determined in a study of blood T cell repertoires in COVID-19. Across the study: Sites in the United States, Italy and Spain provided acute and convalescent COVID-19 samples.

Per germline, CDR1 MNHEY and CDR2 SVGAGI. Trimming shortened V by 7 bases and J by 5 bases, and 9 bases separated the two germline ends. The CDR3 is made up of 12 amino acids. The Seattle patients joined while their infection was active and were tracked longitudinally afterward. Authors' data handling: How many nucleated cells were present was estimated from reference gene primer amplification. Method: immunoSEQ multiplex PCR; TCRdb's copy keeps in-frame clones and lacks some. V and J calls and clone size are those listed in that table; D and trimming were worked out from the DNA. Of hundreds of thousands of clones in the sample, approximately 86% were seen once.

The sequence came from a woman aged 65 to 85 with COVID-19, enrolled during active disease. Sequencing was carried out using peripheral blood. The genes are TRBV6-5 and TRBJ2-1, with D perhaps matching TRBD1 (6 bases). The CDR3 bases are TGTGCCAGCACGGCAGGGGACAATGAGCAGTTCTTC. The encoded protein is CASTAGDNEQFF.